This T cell receptor beta chain is drawn from a study of neurological immune-mediated disorders. Study results and limitations: No sharing of CDR3 amino acid sequences was observed among expanded clones across subjects, suggesting private repertoires in all groups.

Germline V lookup: CDR1 SGHAT, CDR2 FQNNGV. CDR3 length: 16 residues. The J segment lost 4 bases and the V segment lost 4 bases, leaving 7 bases of the junction unmatched. Ten or more counts support this clonotype. Antigen specificity is unknown. Among the participants, healthy controls were blood bank volunteers in Maryland, USA. By 5'RACE with 10-nucleotide random UMIs, the cDNA was made. Every sequencing run returned over 170 million TCR-beta sequences, which were derived from 15-18 subjects. TCRdb reprocessed the 5' RACE reads with MiXCR, giving one entry per CDR3 protein. The sample consists of about 24,000 distinct CDR3 sequences, over 5% of them appearing once.

This chain connects TRBV11-2 to TRBJ2-1; 10 bases line up with TRBD2. The receptor was isolated from a middle-aged woman in good health. The sample consisted of PBMCs. The CDR3 loop reads CASSSRTSGRYNEQFF. The CDR3 nucleotides read TGTGCCAGCAGCTCACGGACTAGCGGTAGATACAATGAGCAGTTCTTC.